This T cell receptor beta chain stems from a study of T-cell reconstitution after alpha-beta-depleted transplantation in children. Study-level results: After one year, T-cell counts and TCRbeta diversity mostly came from new T cells. It was surviving recipient T cells and thymic progenitors that gave some patients high TCRbeta diversity at day 60. Expanded graft clones, several hundred of them, were reportedly the source of alpha-beta T cells about two months after transplant.

Unique molecular identifiers tagged the TCRbeta library. MiXCR, run by TCRdb on the PCR reads, gives a single entry per CDR3 protein. The repertoire has about 580,000 distinct CDR3 sequences, about 21% of them found once; the top ten carry approximately 14%. The germline CDR1 and CDR2 sequences are ENHRY and SYGVKD. V shed 3 bases and J shed 0 bases, with 8 bases lying between them. The CDR3 is 14 residues long. Points on this clonotype: Antigen specificity is unknown.

The chain recombines TRBV10-3 with TRBJ1-2; D not resolved. Source: PBMCs, mostly from graft donor cells, taken 360 days after TCRalphabeta/CD19-depleted stem cell transplant. This clonotype was obtained from a boy under three years old who had a stem cell transplant for acute myeloid leukemia, so the T cells may come from the graft donor. The CDR3 DNA is TGTGCCATCAGTGAAAGTAAGGCTAACTATGGCTACACCTTC. It specifies CAISESKANYGYTF.